This TCR beta chain was captured by sequencing in a study of cytomegalovirus exposure and HLA in healthy donors. The repertoire was sequenced with immunoSEQ multiplex PCR; TCRdb's copy has only in-frame clones and lacks some. The sample includes about 220,000 clones, about 90% seen only once; the top ten take roughly 1%. Findings of the study overall: Reportedly, cytomegalovirus status was diagnosed with high sensitivity and specificity. TCR clusters originating in the first cohort tended to co-occur in the 100 to 150 validation repertoires, according to a later analysis.

Concerning this clone: Its antigen is not identified.

Separation from the approximately 670-subject first cohort characterized the roughly 130-subject validation cohort, to which the donors belonged. In germline, CDR1 is GTSNPN, CDR2 SVGIG (reference sequence). The V and J ends lost 5 bases and 5 bases, in that order; junction bases with no gene match: 5. The CDR3 is 13 residues long. The sequence derives from a woman in her late teens or twenties in good health and CMV-seronegative. V gene TRBV30 combines with J gene TRBJ1-2, with TRBD1 matching over 10 bases. The specimen sequenced was PBMCs. In DNA, the CDR3 is TGTGCCTGGTGGACAGGGGGTAGTTATGGCTACACCTTC. Translated, it gives CAWWTGGSYGYTF. Using reference TRBV30 and TRBJ1-2 for the parts outside the CDR3, the full variable domain is SQTIHQWPATLVQPVGSPLSLECTVEGTSNPNLYWYRQAAGRGLQLLFYSVGIGQISSEVPQNLSASRPQDRQFILSSKKLLLSDSGFYLCAWWTGGSYGYTFGSGTRLTVV.